This T cell receptor (beta chain) was observed in a study of T cell changes during pregnancy in multiple sclerosis. The assay was immunoSEQ multiplex PCR, and TCRdb's table has in-frame clones only and misses some. This table holds 65,000 to 95,000 clones, 85% to 95% found once. The CDR3 is 16 residues long. With V trimmed by 2 bases and J by 1 base, 2 bases remained unmatched. Germline values: CDR1 MNHEY, CDR2 SVGAGI. The input for sequencing was peripheral blood, taken after pregnancy. The chain couples TRBV6-5 to TRBJ2-2; 9 bases line up with TRBD2. This TCR was recovered from a female donor in good health, enrolled as a control in a pregnancy study. This chain's CDR3 is CASSYGTSLNTGELFF. The CDR3 nucleotides are TGTGCCAGCAGTTACGGGACTAGCCTGAACACCGGGGAGCTGTTTTTT.